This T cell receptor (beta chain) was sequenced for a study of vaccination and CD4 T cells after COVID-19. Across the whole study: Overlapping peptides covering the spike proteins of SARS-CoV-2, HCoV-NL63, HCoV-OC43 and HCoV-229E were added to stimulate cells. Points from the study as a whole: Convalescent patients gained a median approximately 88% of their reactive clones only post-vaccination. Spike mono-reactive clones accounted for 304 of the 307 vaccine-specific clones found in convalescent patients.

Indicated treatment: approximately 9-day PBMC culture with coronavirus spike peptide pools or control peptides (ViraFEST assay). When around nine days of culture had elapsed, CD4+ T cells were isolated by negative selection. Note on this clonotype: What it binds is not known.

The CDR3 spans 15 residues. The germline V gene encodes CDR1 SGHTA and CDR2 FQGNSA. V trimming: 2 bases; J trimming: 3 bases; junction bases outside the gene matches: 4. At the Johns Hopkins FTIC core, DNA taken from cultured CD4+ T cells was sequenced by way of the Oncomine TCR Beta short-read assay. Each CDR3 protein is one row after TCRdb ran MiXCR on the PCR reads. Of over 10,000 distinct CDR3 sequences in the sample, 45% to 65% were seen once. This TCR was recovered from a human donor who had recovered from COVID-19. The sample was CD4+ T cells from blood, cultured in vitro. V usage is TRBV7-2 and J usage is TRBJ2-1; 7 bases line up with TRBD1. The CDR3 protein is CASSLRDSGYNEQFF. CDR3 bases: TGTGCCAGCAGCTTAAGGGACAGTGGCTACAATGAGCAGTTCTTC.